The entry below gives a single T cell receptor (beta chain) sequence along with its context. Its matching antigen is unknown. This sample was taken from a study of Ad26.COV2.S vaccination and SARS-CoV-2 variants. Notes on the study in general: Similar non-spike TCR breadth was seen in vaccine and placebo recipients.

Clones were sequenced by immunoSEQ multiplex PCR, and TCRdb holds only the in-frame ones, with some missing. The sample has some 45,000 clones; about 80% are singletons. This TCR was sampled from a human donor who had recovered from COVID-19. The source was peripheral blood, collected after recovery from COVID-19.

The CDR3 coding sequence is TGTGCCAGCAGCGCGACCGGTCGGGGGAGCTATGGCTACACCTTC. Its protein is CASSATGRGSYGYTF. This chain links TRBV9 with TRBJ1-2, with D possibly TRBD1 on 5 matching bases. The V gene lost 3 bases and the J gene lost 4 bases, with 16 bases spanning the gap. CDR3 size: 15 residues. Germline loops: CDR1 SGDLS, CDR2 YYNGEE.